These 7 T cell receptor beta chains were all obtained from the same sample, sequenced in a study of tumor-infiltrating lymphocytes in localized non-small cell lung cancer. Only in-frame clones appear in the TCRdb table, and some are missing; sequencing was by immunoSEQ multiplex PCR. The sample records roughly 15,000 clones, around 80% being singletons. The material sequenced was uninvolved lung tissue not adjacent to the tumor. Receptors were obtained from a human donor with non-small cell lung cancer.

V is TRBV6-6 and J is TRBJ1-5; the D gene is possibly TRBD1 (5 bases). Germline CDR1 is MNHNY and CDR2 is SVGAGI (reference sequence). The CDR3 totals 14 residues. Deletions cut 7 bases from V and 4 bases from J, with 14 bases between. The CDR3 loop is CASTKEEGNQPQHF. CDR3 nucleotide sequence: TGTGCCAGCACCAAGGAAGAGGGGAATCAGCCCCAGCATTTT.

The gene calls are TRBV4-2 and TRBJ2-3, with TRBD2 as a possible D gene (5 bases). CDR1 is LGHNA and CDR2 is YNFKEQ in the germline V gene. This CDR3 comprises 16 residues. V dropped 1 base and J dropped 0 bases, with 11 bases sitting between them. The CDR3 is CASSQGTFTSTDTQYF. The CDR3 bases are TGTGCCAGCAGCCAAGGGACTTTCACTAGCACAGATACGCAGTATTTT.

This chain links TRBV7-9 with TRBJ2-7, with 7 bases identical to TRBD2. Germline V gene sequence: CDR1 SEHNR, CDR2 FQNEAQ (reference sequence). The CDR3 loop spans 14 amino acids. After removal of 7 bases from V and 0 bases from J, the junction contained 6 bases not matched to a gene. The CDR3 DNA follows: TGTGCCAGCACTCTGGGGGGGAGCTCCTACGAGCAGTACTTC. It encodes CASTLGGSSYEQYF. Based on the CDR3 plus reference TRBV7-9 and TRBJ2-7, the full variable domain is DTGVSQNPRHKITKRGQNVTFRCDPISEHNRLYWYRQTLGQGPEFLTYFQNEAQLEKSRLLSDRFSAERPKGSFSTLEIQRTEQGDSAMYLCASTLGGSSYEQYFGPGTRLTVT.

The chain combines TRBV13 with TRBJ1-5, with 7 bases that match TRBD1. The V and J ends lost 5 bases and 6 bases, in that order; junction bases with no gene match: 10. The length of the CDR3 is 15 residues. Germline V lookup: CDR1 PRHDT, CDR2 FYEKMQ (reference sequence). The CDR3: CASSRGRGLGQPQHF. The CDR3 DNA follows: TGTGCCAGCAGCCGAGGGAGGGGGCTGGGTCAGCCCCAGCATTTT.

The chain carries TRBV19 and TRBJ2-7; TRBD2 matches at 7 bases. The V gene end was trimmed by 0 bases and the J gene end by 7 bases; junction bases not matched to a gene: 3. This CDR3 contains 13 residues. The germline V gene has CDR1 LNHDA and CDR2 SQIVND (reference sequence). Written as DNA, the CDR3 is TGTGCCAGTAGTATAGACTCGCGGGGGGAGCAGTACTTC. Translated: CASSIDSRGEQYF.

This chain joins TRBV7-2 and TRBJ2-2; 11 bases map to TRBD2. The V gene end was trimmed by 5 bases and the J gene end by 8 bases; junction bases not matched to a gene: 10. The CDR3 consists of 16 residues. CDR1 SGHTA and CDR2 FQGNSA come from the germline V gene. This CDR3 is CASSPTSGSGAGELFF. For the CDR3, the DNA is TGTGCCAGCAGCCCCACTAGCGGGAGCGGGGCGGGGGAGCTGTTTTTT.

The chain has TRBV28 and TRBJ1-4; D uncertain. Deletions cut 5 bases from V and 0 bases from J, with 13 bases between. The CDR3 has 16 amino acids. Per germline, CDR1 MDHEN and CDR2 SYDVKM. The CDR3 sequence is CASSPPLTATNEKLFF. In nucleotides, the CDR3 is TGTGCCAGCAGTCCGCCCCTGACCGCAACTAATGAAAAACTGTTTTTT.